The sequence of this T cell receptor beta chain was determined in a study of shared clonotypes between healthy human individuals. The table came from immunoSEQ multiplex PCR; TCRdb's copy has only in-frame clones and leaves some out. The repertoire holds 2 million or so clones, with 90% to 95% as singletons. The CDR3 contains 15 residues. V lost 4 bases and J lost 4; bases outside the gene matches: 7. Germline V gives CDR1 SGHNT, CDR2 YYREEE (reference sequence). Source material: naive CD4+ T cells sorted from blood. Subset in this sample: CD45RA+ positively selected. The clonotype originates from a man between 18 and 35 years old in good health. J is TRBJ2-1 and V is TRBV5-4; 8 bases are a match to TRBD1. As DNA, the CDR3 is TGTGCCAGCAGCCAGGAGGGACAGGCTTACAATGAGCAGTTCTTC. This codes for CASSQEGQAYNEQFF. Variable domain in full (rest from reference TRBV5-4 and TRBJ2-1): ETGVTQSPTHLIKTRGQQVTLRCSSQSGHNTVSWYQQALGQGPQFIFQYYREEENGRGNFPPRFSGLQFPNYSSELNVNALELDDSALYLCASSQEGQAYNEQFFGPGTRLTVL.